This T cell receptor (beta chain) was recorded in a study of T cell responses to AZD1222 COVID-19 vaccine. Study results and caveats: Compared with day 0, the breadth and depth of the Spike-specific TCR repertoire rose significantly after two doses of AZD1222. Seropositive AZD1222 recipients at baseline numbered only five to seven.

A note on this clone: Its antigen is undetermined.

Germline CDR1 and CDR2: LGHDT and YNNKEL (reference sequence). This CDR3 contains 15 residues. V gave up 2 bases and J gave up 7 bases, with 17 bases separating them. Assay used: immunoSEQ multiplex PCR; TCRdb lists only in-frame clones, some missing. The repertoire holds some 150,000 clones, with about 88% as singletons. The clonotype was recovered from an adult in good health. Here the sequenced sample was peripheral blood, taken on day 0 of AZD1222 vaccination. The gene calls are TRBV3-1 (or the pseudogene TRBV3-2) and TRBJ1-2, with D uncertain. CDR3 in amino acids: CASSQSTGERSGYTF. CDR3 sequence (DNA): TGTGCCAGCAGCCAATCTACCGGGGAGAGGAGTGGCTACACCTTC.